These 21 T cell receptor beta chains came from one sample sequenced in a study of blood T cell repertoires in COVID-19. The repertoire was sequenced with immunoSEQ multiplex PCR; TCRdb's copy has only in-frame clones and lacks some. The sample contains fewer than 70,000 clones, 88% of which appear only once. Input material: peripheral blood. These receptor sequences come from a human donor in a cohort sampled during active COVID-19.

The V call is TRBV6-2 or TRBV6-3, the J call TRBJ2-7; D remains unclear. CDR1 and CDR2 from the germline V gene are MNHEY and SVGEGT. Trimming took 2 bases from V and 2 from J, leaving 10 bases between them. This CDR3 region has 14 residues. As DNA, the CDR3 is TGTGCCAGCAGTTACGCCCTGGGCCCCTACGAGCAGTACTTC. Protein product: CASSYALGPYEQYF.

Here the CDR3 reads CASFNGVRYNEQFF. The DNA of the CDR3 is TGTGCCAGCTTCAACGGGGTTCGATACAATGAGCAGTTCTTC. V usage is TRBV6-5 and J usage is TRBJ2-1, with a tentative D call TRBD2 (5 bases). V dropped 8 bases and J dropped 4 bases, with 15 bases sitting between them. CDR3 size: 14 residues. CDR1 is MNHEY, CDR2 SVGAGI, per germline.

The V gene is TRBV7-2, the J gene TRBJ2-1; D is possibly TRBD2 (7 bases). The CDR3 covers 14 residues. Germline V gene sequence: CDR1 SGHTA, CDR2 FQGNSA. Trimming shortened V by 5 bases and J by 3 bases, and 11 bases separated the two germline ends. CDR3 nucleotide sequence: TGTGCCAGCAGCCGGGGGGCCAACTACAATGAGCAGTTCTTC. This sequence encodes CASSRGANYNEQFF.

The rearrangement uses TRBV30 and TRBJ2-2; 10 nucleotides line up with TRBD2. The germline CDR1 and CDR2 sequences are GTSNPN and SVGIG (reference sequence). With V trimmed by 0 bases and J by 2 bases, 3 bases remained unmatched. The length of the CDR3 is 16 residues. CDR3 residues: CAWSVRTSGNTGELFF. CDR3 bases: TGTGCCTGGAGTGTTCGGACTAGCGGAAACACCGGGGAGCTGTTTTTT. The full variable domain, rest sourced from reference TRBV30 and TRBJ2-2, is SQTIHQWPATLVQPVGSPLSLECTVEGTSNPNLYWYRQAAGRGLQLLFYSVGIGQISSEVPQNLSASRPQDRQFILSSKKLLLSDSGFYLCAWSVRTSGNTGELFFGEGSRLTVL.

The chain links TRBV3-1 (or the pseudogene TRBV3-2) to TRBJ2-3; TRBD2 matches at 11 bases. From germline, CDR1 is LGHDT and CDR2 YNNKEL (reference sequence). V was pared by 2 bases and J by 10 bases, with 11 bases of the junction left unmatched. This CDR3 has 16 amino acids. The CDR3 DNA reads TGTGCCAGCAGCCAATTCATGACTAGCGGGACGGAAGCGCAGTATTTT. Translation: CASSQFMTSGTEAQYF.

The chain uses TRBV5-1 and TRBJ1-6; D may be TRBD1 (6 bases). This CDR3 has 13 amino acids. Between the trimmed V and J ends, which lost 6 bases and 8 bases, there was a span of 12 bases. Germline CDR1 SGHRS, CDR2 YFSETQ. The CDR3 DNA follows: TGCGCCAGCACCCGGGACACCGATTCACCCCTCCACTTT. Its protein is CASTRDTDSPLHF.

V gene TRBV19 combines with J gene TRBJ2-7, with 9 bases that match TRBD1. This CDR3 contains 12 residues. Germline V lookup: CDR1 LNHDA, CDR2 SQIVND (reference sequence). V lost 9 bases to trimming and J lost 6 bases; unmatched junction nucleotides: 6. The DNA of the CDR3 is TGTGCCAGCCGGACAGGGGACGGCGAGCAGTACTTC. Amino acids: CASRTGDGEQYF.

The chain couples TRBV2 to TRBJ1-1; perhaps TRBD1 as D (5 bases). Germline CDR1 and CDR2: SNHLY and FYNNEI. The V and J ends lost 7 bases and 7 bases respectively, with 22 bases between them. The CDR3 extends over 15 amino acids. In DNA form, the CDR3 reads TGTGCCAGCACCTCCTCCGGGGGAAGGAGCGGTGAAGCTTTCTTT. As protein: CASTSSGGRSGEAFF.

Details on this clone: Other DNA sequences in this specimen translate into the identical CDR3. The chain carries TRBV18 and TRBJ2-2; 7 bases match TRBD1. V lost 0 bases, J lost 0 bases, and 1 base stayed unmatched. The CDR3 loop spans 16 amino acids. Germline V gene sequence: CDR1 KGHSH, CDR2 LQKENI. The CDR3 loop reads CASSPPGTANTGELFF. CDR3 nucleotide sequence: TGTGCCAGCTCACCACCCGGGACAGCGAACACCGGGGAGCTGTTTTTT.

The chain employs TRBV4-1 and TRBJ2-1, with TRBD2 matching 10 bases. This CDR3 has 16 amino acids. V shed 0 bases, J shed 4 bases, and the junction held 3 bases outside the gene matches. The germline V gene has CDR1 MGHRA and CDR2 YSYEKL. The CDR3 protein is CASSQDLAGEYNEQFF. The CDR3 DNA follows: TGCGCCAGCAGCCAAGATCTAGCGGGGGAGTACAATGAGCAGTTCTTC.

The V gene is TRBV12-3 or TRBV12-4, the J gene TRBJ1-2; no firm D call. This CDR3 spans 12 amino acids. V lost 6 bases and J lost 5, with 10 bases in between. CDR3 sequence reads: CASRPGVYGYTF. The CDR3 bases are TGTGCCAGCAGACCCGGGGTTTATGGCTACACCTTC.

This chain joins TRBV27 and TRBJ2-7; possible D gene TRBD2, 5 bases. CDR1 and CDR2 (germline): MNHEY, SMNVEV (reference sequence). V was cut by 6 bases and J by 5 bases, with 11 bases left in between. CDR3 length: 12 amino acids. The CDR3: CASSQAANEQYF. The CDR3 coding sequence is TGTGCCAGCAGCCAAGCGGCAAACGAGCAGTACTTC.

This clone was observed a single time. The CDR3 DNA sequence: TGCGCCAGCTGTGAGACAGGGGAAAACTATGGCTACACCTTC. Residues: CASCETGENYGYTF. V and J are TRBV5-1 and TRBJ1-2; 8 positions match TRBD1. Germline V gene sequence: CDR1 SGHRS, CDR2 YFSETQ. This CDR3 spans 14 amino acids. The ends lost 7 bases at V and 2 bases at J; junction bases unmatched: 7.

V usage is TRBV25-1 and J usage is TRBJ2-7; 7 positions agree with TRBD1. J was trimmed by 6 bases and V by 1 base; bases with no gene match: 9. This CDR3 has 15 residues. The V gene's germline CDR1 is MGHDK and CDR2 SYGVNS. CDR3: CASSEWGRGSGEQYF. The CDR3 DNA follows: TGTGCCAGCAGTGAATGGGGCAGGGGGTCGGGCGAGCAGTACTTC.

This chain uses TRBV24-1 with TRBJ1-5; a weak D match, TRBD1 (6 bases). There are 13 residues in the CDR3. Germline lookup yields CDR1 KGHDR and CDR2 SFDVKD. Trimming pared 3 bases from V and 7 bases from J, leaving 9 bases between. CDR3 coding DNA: TGTGCCACCAGTGATCAACAGGGCCAGCCCCAGCATTTT. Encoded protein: CATSDQQGQPQHF.

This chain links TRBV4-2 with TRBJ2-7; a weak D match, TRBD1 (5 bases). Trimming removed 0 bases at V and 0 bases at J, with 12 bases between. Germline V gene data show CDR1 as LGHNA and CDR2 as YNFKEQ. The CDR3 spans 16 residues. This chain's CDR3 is CASSQDLTGGSYEQYF. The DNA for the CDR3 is TGTGCCAGCAGCCAAGATCTAACAGGCGGCTCCTACGAGCAGTACTTC.

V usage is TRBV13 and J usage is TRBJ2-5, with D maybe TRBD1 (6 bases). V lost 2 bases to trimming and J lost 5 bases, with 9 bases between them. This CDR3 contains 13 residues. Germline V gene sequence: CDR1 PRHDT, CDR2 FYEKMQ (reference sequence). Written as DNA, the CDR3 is TGTGCCAGCAGCTTACAGGGGTGGGAGACCCAGTACTTC. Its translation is CASSLQGWETQYF.

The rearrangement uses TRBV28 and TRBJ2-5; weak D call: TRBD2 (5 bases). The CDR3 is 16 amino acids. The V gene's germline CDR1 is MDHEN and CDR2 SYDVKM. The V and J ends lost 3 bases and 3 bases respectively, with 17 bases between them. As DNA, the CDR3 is TGTGCCAGCAGTTTGGGGATAGCGCTACCCAAAGAGACCCAGTACTTC. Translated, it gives CASSLGIALPKETQYF.

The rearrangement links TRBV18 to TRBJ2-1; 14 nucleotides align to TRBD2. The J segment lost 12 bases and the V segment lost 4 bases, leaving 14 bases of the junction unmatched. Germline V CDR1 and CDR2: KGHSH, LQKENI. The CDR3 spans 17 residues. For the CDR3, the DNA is TGTGCCAGCTCACGGAGTAACCCGGGACTAGCGGGGGACGGGCAGTTCTTC. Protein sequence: CASSRSNPGLAGDGQFF.

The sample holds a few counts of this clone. The CDR3: CASSQQQNSNQPQHF. The CDR3 nucleotides are TGCGCCAGCAGCCAACAACAGAATAGCAATCAGCCCCAGCATTTT. This chain joins TRBV4-1 and TRBJ1-5; D unresolved. CDR1 is MGHRA, CDR2 YSYEKL, per germline. This CDR3 contains 15 residues. The germline V and J ends were trimmed by 2 bases and 0 bases, with 8 bases remaining between them.

The CDR3: CATNPSGGPTDTQYF. The CDR3 DNA follows: TGTGCCACCAACCCTAGCGGGGGCCCCACAGATACGCAGTATTTT. This rearrangement joins TRBV19 to TRBJ2-3; 10 bases map to TRBD2. Germline V CDR1 and CDR2: LNHDA, SQIVND (reference sequence). CDR3 size: 15 residues. V shed 10 bases, J shed 2 bases, and the junction held 9 bases outside the gene matches.